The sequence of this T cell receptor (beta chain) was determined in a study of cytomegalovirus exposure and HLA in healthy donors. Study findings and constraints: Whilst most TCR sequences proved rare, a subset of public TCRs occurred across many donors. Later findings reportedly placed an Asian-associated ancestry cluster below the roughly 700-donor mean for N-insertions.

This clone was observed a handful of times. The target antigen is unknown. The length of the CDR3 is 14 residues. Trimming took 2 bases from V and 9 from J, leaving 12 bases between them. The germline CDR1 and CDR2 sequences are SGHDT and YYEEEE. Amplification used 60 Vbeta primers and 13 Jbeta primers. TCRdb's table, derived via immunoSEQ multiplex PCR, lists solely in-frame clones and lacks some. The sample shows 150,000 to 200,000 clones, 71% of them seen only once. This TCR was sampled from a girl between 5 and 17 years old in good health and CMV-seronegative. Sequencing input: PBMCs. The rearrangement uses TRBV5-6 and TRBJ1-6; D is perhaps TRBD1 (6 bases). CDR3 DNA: TGTGCCAGCAGCTTCGGGCAGGGGCTTTCACCCCTCCACTTT. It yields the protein CASSFGQGLSPLHF.